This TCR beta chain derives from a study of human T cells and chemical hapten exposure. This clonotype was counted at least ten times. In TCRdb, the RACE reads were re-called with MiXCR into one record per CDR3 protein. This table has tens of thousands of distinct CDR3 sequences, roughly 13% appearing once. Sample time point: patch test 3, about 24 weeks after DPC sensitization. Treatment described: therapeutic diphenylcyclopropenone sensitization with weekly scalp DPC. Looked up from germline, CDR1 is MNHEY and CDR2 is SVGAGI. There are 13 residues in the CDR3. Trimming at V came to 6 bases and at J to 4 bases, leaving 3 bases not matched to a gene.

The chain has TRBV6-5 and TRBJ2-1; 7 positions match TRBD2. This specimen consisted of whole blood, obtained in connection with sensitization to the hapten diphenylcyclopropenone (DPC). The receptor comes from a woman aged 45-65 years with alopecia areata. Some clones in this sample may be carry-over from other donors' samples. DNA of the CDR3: TGTGCCAGCAGAAGCGGGACTTACAATGAGCAGTTCTTC. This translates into CASRSGTYNEQFF.